This T cell receptor beta chain stems from a study of cytomegalovirus exposure and HLA in healthy donors. The ends were cut back, 6 bases at V and 3 bases at J, with 12 bases in the middle. The germline V gene has CDR1 MNHNY and CDR2 SVGAGI (reference sequence). This CDR3 is 13 amino acids long. These donors counted as nominally healthy when sampled, but unrecorded immune exposures were likely. 60 Vbeta and 13 Jbeta primers were used in PCR. Libraries were prepared by immunoSEQ multiplex PCR; TCRdb keeps only in-frame clonotypes and omits some of them. The sample lists 50,000 to 65,000 clones; 75% to 85% were seen once.

This clonotype was obtained from a man aged 50-59 years in good health and CMV-seropositive. The chain uses TRBV6-6 and TRBJ2-7; a weak D match, TRBD2 (6 bases). The material sequenced was PBMCs. This CDR3 is CASSSRGGYEQYF. In DNA form, the CDR3 reads TGTGCCAGCAGCTCCCGGGGAGGCTACGAGCAGTACTTC.